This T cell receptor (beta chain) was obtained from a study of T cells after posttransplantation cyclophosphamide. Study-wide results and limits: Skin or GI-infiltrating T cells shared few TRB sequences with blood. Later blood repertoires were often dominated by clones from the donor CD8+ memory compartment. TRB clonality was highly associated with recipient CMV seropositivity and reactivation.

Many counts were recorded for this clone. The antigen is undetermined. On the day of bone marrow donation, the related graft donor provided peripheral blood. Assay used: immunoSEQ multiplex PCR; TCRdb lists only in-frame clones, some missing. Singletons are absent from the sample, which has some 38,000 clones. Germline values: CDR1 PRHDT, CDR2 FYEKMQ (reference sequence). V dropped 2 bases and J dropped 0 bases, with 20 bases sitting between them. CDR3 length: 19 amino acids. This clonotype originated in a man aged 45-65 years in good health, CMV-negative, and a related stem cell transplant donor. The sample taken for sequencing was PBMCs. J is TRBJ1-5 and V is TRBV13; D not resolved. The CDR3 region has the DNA TGTGCCAGCAGCTTACCTATTTACAGATCTAATTATAGCAATCAGCCCCAGCATTTT. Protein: CASSLPIYRSNYSNQPQHF.